The TCR beta chain under discussion was sequenced for a study of T cells after yellow fever vaccination. TCRdb redid the calling of the 5' RACE reads with MiXCR, one entry per CDR3 protein. The sample lists hundreds of thousands of distinct CDR3 sequences; roughly a sixth were seen once. Looked up from germline, CDR1 is MNHNS and CDR2 is SASEGT. V dropped 4 bases and J dropped 3 bases, with 15 bases sitting between them. There are 15 residues in the CDR3. There are a few counts of this clonotype. This specimen consisted of PBMCs, obtained roughly 5 days after the first yellow fever vaccination. The receptor comes from a man aged 18-30 years who received the YFV17D yellow fever vaccine. The J gene is TRBJ2-5, the V gene TRBV6-1; possible D gene TRBD1, 5 bases. The CDR3 sequence: CASSVDTETEETQYF. The CDR3 DNA is TGTGCCAGCAGTGTGGACACAGAAACAGAAGAGACCCAGTACTTC.